These 12 T cell receptor beta chains came from one sample sequenced in a study of T cell changes during pregnancy in multiple sclerosis. Assay: immunoSEQ multiplex PCR; the TCRdb copy retains only in-frame clones and omits some. The sample lists over 100,000 clones, approximately 90% occurring once. The material was peripheral blood, obtained in the third trimester of pregnancy. These receptors originate from a female donor with multiple sclerosis, enrolled in a pregnancy study.

The chain employs TRBV30 and TRBJ2-5, with TRBD1 matching 8 bases. The tail of the sequence fits TRBJ2-7 better, so the J call may be wrong. The CDR3 totals 15 residues. Looked up from germline, CDR1 is GTSNPN and CDR2 is SVGIG (reference sequence). The CDR3 spells CAWSEITGGFNEQYF. The CDR3 DNA follows: TGTGCCTGGAGTGAAATAACAGGGGGGTTCAACGAGCAGTACTTC.

The rearrangement uses TRBV30 and TRBJ2-3, with TRBD2 identical over 9 bases. CDR3 length: 14 residues. Germline trimming cut 4 bases from V and 1 base from J; bases unmatched to any gene: 3. From germline, CDR1 is GTSNPN and CDR2 SVGIG (reference sequence). The DNA for the CDR3 is TGTGCCTGGAACCCTAGCGGGGGCACAGATACGCAGTATTTT. Its protein product is CAWNPSGGTDTQYF.

This sequence joins TRBV13 and TRBJ1-1, with a tentative D call TRBD1 (6 bases). The germline CDR1 and CDR2 sequences are PRHDT and FYEKMQ (reference sequence). The CDR3 contains 16 residues. V was shortened by 5 bases and J by 0 bases, with 16 bases between the two germline ends. CDR3 amino acids: CASSGWQGPMNTEAFF. Written as DNA, the CDR3 is TGTGCCAGCAGCGGGTGGCAGGGGCCGATGAACACTGAAGCTTTCTTT.

This rearrangement joins TRBV11-3 to TRBJ2-2; unclear D gene. Germline values: CDR1 SGHNT, CDR2 YENEEA. The CDR3 consists of 12 residues. V lost 8 bases and J 4 bases, leaving 8 bases between the germline ends. CDR3 amino acids: CASGRSTGELFF. The CDR3 nucleotides read TGTGCCAGCGGAAGGAGCACCGGGGAGCTGTTTTTT. Based on the CDR3 plus reference TRBV11-3 and TRBJ2-2, the full variable domain is EAGVVQSPRYKIIEKKQPVAFWCNPISGHNTLYWYLQNLGQGPELLIRYENEEAVDDSQLPKDRFSAERLKGVDSTLKIQPAELGDSAVYLCASGRSTGELFFGEGSRLTVL.

The gene calls are TRBV7-9 and TRBJ2-1; TRBD1 is a possible D gene (5 bases). The CDR3 is made up of 14 amino acids. The germline CDR1 and CDR2 sequences are SEHNR and FQNEAQ (reference sequence). V shed 1 base and J shed 6 bases, with 10 bases lying between them. The CDR3 DNA follows: TGTGCCAGCAGCTTAGGCAGGACAATCAATGAGCAGTTCTTC. Residues: CASSLGRTINEQFF.

This clone was picked up one time. The chain uses TRBV11-2 and TRBJ1-2, with a tentative D call TRBD1 (5 bases). The CDR3 is 19 residues long. In germline, CDR1 is SGHAT, CDR2 FQNNGV. Deletions cut 5 bases from V and 2 bases from J, with 27 bases between. CDR3 protein: CASSPIRRGRAVGNYGYTF. CDR3 in DNA: TGTGCCAGCAGCCCAATCCGGCGGGGCAGGGCGGTAGGAAACTATGGCTACACCTTC.

The rearrangement uses TRBV7-9 and TRBJ1-1, with a possible D match to TRBD1 (6 bases). The CDR3 has 14 residues. The germline V gene encodes CDR1 SEHNR and CDR2 FQNEAQ (reference sequence). Trimming took 5 bases from V and 6 from J, leaving 16 bases between them. CDR3 coding DNA: TGTGCCAGCAGCCAACCCAGGGGTTCGGCTGAAGCTTTCTTT. This sequence encodes CASSQPRGSAEAFF.

The genes are TRBV7-9 and TRBJ1-5, with D possibly matching TRBD1 (6 bases). The CDR3 consists of 14 residues. The germline CDR1 and CDR2 sequences are SEHNR and FQNEAQ (reference sequence). Trimming stripped 4 bases from V and 4 bases from J, with 11 bases between. CDR3 residues: CASSSDSYNQPQHF. CDR3 nucleotides: TGTGCCAGCAGCTCGGACAGCTATAATCAGCCCCAGCATTTT.

This chain joins TRBV6-1 and TRBJ1-1; no firm D call. The CDR3 extends over 13 amino acids. V was trimmed by 7 bases and J by 0 bases, leaving 9 bases between them. CDR1 MNHNS and CDR2 SASEGT come from the germline V gene. The CDR3 spells CASTPNLNTEAFF. The CDR3 DNA is TGTGCCAGCACCCCCAATTTGAACACTGAAGCTTTCTTT.

CDR3 DNA sequence: TGTGCCAGCAGCTACCGGACTAGCGGGAGTAGGGAGCTGTTTTTT. It specifies CASSYRTSGSRELFF. The rearrangement links TRBV5-4 to TRBJ2-2; 13 positions agree with TRBD2. CDR3 size: 15 residues. The ends lost 3 bases at V and 9 bases at J; junction bases unmatched: 5. Per the germline V gene, CDR1 is SGHNT and CDR2 is YYREEE (reference sequence).

This clone appeared once. V gene TRBV30 combines with J gene TRBJ1-4, with TRBD1 matching 7 bases. V lost 0 bases and J lost 14; bases outside the gene matches: 12. Germline CDR1 GTSNPN, CDR2 SVGIG (reference sequence). This CDR3 contains 14 residues. CDR3 bases: TGTGCCTGGAGTGTACCCTCCTTAGGGGGCGGGCTGTTTTTT. This codes for CAWSVPSLGGGLFF.

This clone was seen a handful of times. This sequence joins TRBV10-3 and TRBJ1-3; TRBD1 is a possible D gene (6 bases). This CDR3 region has 16 residues. The V gene's germline CDR1 is ENHRY and CDR2 SYGVKD. Trimming took off 3 bases at V and 0 bases at J, with 12 bases between the two ends. DNA of the CDR3: TGTGCCATCAGTGATCCCGGACAGAACTCTGGAAACACCATATATTTT. This translates into CAISDPGQNSGNTIYF.